The 3 T cell receptor beta chains below were found in one sample sequenced in a study of shared clonotypes between healthy human individuals. Positive CCR7 selection of CD45RO-negative cells yielded the naive CD8 cells, and terminally differentiated effector memory CD45RA+ cells were excluded. Some clones are missing from TCRdb's copy, which holds only in-frame ones; the method was immunoSEQ multiplex PCR. Seen here are about 580,000 clones, 95% to 98% observed once, and the top ten hold 0.3%. Material for sequencing was naive CD8+ T cells sorted from blood. These TCRs come from a man aged 25 to 45 in good health.

The chain combines TRBV6-5 with TRBJ1-5; D unclear. The CDR3 is made up of 13 amino acids. The V end lost 4 bases, the J end lost 6 bases, and 10 bases lay between the germline ends. Germline loops: CDR1 MNHEY, CDR2 SVGAGI. CDR3 loop: CASSSGGSQPQHF. The CDR3 bases are TGTGCCAGCAGTTCTGGAGGAAGTCAGCCCCAGCATTTT.

The chain couples TRBV7-9 to TRBJ2-2; either TRBD1 or TRBD2 may supply D (5 bases each). The germline CDR1 and CDR2 sequences are SEHNR and FQNEAQ (reference sequence). Trimming stripped 5 bases from V and 5 bases from J, with 15 bases between. This CDR3 has 15 amino acids. DNA of the CDR3: TGTGCCAGCAGCCCGAGAGCAGGGAGTACCGGGGAGCTGTTTTTT. It encodes CASSPRAGSTGELFF.

The CDR3: CASSPLRGDQPQHF. CDR3 DNA: TGTGCCAGCAGTCCCCTCCGGGGGGATCAGCCCCAGCATTTT. V and J are TRBV27 and TRBJ1-5, with D possibly TRBD1 on 5 matching bases. Deletions cut 5 bases from V and 5 bases from J, with 13 bases between. This CDR3 is built from 14 residues. Germline CDR1 MNHEY, CDR2 SMNVEV (reference sequence).